The source of this TCR beta chain is a study of blood T cell repertoires in COVID-19. About the study: Samples of COVID-19 (acute and convalescent) were obtained from the United States, Italy and Spain. PBMCs, B-cell-depleted T cells, or T cells provided the cDNA or gDNA that made up the material.

Original analysis: Reference gene primer amplification yielded estimated nucleated cell counts. TCRdb's copy holds only in-frame clones and misses some; the assay was immunoSEQ multiplex PCR. V, J and clone size are taken as reported in that table, and D and trimming were inferred from the DNA itself. The sample has roughly 250,000 clones; approximately 90% are singletons. Allocation to cohorts depended on clinical history reported by the participants. Germline V gene data show CDR1 as DFQATT and CDR2 as SNEGSKA (reference sequence). The CDR3 spans 11 residues. The V and J ends lost 5 bases and 7 bases, in that order; junction bases with no gene match: 3.

Sequenced sample: PBMCs or T cells enriched from blood (not recorded which). The clonotype originates from a woman aged 40 to 50 with acute COVID-19. The rearrangement joins TRBV20-1 to TRBJ1-2; 8 bases are a match to TRBD1. As DNA, the CDR3 is TGCAGTGCTTCCGGACAGGGTGGCTACACCTTC. Amino acids: CSASGQGGYTF.